The clone carrying this TCR beta chain turned up a few times. Because this beta chain is a stray read in a library intended to capture alpha chains, its abundance should not be given much weight. Time point reported: sample taken at primary tumor resection. Sequencing was performed on whole RNA extracted from tumor and nontumor lung tissue, or from frozen PBMC, and the material was left unsorted. A total of some 70 untreated early-stage non-small cell lung cancer patients served as donors. In the library, each TCR cDNA molecule bore its own unique molecular identifier. Using its own MiXCR run on the 5' RACE reads, TCRdb lists one record per CDR3 protein. The sample lists about 12,000 distinct CDR3 sequences; approximately 6.2% were seen once. There are 15 residues in the CDR3. CDR1 and CDR2 from the germline V gene are SGHRS and YFSETQ. V lost 4 bases, J lost 3 bases, and 5 bases stayed unmatched. The source of the sample is a study of spatial heterogeneity in lung cancer. Study-wide context: Beta-chain sequences consistently outnumbered alpha-chain sequences in detection. Each distinct TCR and UMI combination averaged more than ten appearances in raw reads.

The J gene is TRBJ1-5, the V gene TRBV5-1; 9 bases map to TRBD1. This material consisted of normal lung tissue next to the tumor, taken at surgery. This clonotype was obtained from a male donor with early-stage non-small cell lung cancer. Written as DNA, the CDR3 is TGCGCCAGCAGCGAGGGACAGGGCATCAATCAGCCCCAGCATTTT. This encodes CASSEGQGINQPQHF.